This T cell receptor beta chain was sequenced in a study of T-cell memory formation after mild COVID-19 (dated by TCRdb to the early 2020s). Study-wide context: Most TCR sequence clusters were specific to one of the two donors. T-cell clones expanding and contracting after mild COVID-19 in a couple of donors were tracked by longitudinal TCRalpha and TCRbeta repertoire sequencing. Two young, previously healthy adult volunteers, one female and one male, were included in the cohort. Beyond this particular receptor, the publication reports: Contracting CD4+ clones appeared mostly in the CM and EM memory subsets, whereas CD8+ clones were enriched in EMRA. SARS-CoV-2 specificity of the second-wave clones peaking on day 37 was not confirmed. Clones contracting from day 15 to 85 had balanced CD4/CD8 phenotypes, while a second wave expanding from day 15 to 37 was biased towards CD4+. Some responding clones were detected in pre-infection memory, which suggested that pre-existing cross-reactive memory T cells had joined the SARS-CoV-2 response. The study included only two mild cases, and larger cohorts that include severe cases with pre-infection samples were judged to be necessary.

The CDR3 starts with the cysteine, ends with the phenylalanine, and has 15 residues. Here the CDR3 DNA is all that survives: 45 bases in frame from base 1. From a lookup of the germline V gene (reference sequence), CDR1 and CDR2 are MNHEY and SMNVEV. Trimming at the junction amounts to 3 bases on V and 0 bases on J, and the germline ends lie 11 bases apart. Comments on this clonotype: The clone's antigen remains unknown. No per-base quality is available; no much larger clone lies one base away.

Sequencing instrument: Illumina NovaSeq 6000. TCRalpha and TCRbeta cDNA libraries were constructed by 5'RACE with constant-segment primers, with sample barcodes and unique molecular identifiers being introduced. Trizol reagent was used to extract RNA from every sample. Library amplification was performed in two PCR steps, and a second sample barcode and Illumina TruSeq adapters were introduced in the second step. Sequencing of libraries was performed on an Illumina NovaSeq with 2 x 150 bp paired-end reads. In the original analysis: Reads were demultiplexed and collapsed into UMI-guided consensus sequences with migec v1.2.7. Using mixcr v2.1.11, UMI consensuses were aligned to TRA and TRB V and J templates and then assembled into clonotypes. Expanded or contracted clonotypes were those called significant by both edgeR and NoisET, with noise models trained on biological replicates. edgeR calls used a false discovery rate-adjusted p below 0.01 and a log2 fold-change threshold of 1. As an exploratory analysis of dynamics, PCA with hierarchical clustering was applied to max-normalized trajectories of the 1000 most abundant clonotypes. Separately sequenced CD4+ and CD8+ repertoires were used to assign the CD4 or CD8 phenotype of responding clones. TCRdb reworked the public reads: Q25 trimming with fastp, MiXCR clone assembly, productive beta chains retained. Rows are combined by CDR3 protein, so each entry shows the most common genes and DNA. What appears here as the V and J calls and clone size reflects TCRdb's work, not the paper's. The sample yields more than 400,000 distinct CDR3 sequences; 15% to 20% were counted once. The ten largest clonotypes hold roughly an eighth of the sample.

Ficoll-Paque density gradient centrifugation was used to isolate PBMCs. The receptor was derived from an adult woman who had mild COVID-19 (a few samples of this study predate the infection). The sample titles of this study are shuffled in the database, so cell type and time point are left out; the donor was told from shared clones. What was sequenced was PBMCs or a T cell subset sorted from them (not recorded which). The rearranged chain carries TRBV27 and TRBJ1-1; a tentative D match to TRBD1 spans 5 bases. The CDR3: CASSFNTGLNTEAFF. Here is the DNA: TGTGCCAGCAGTTTTAACACAGGCTTGAACACTGAAGCTTTCTTT.